Listed here are 2 T cell receptor beta chains from one sample, sequenced in a study of CD8+CD57+ T cells in acquired aplastic anemia. The template used for profiling TCR beta VDJ and CDR3 was genomic DNA. One entry per CDR3 protein results from TCRdb running MiXCR on the reads. The repertoire includes roughly 63,000 distinct CDR3 sequences, almost 55% of them detected once, and approximately 8.3% sits in the top ten. Sequenced: sorted CD4+, CD8+, or CD8+CD57+ T cells (not recorded which) from PBMCs. The receptors come from a human donor in good health, serving as a control.

Many counts were recorded for this clonotype. This chain uses TRBV4-1 with TRBJ1-1; tentative D call: TRBD1 (5 bases). Trimming left V 1 base short and J 3 bases short, with 6 bases between. The germline CDR1 and CDR2 sequences are MGHRA and YSYEKL. The CDR3 has 13 residues. The CDR3 loop is CASSQGQYTEAFF. CDR3 bases: TGCGCCAGCAGCCAAGGACAGTACACTGAAGCTTTCTTT.

The chain links TRBV7-9 to TRBJ2-5, with D hard to call. The CDR3 is 12 residues long. Trimming shortened V by 1 base and J by 5 bases, and 5 bases separated the two germline ends. Germline CDR1 is SEHNR and CDR2 is FQNEAQ (reference sequence). CDR3 sequence: CASSLEVETQYF. The CDR3, as DNA: TGTGCCAGCAGCTTAGAAGTTGAGACCCAGTACTTC.